A selection of T cell receptor beta chains follows, all from one sample in a study of shared clonotypes between healthy human individuals. Here immunoSEQ multiplex PCR was the method, and the copy in TCRdb shows in-frame clones only, minus some. Of nearly 2 million clones in the sample, approximately 95% were seen once. Sequenced sample: naive CD8+ T cells sorted from blood. These receptors came from a man aged 18 to 30 in good health. The CDR3 runs from the conserved cysteine through the conserved F or W. The D gene is left open where the match is weak. Size is omitted from some rows. Given values are once, few, many or a class for expanded clones.

d_call	v_call	j_call	clone_size	cdr3_aa	cdr3_nt
TRBD1	TRBV5-5	TRBJ2-7	NA	CASSSPGGSYEQYF	TGTGCCAGCAGCTCCCCAGGGGGATCCTACGAGCAGTACTTC
NA	TRBV16	TRBJ1-5	once	CASSHLVDSNQPQHF	TGTGCCAGCAGCCACTTGGTCGATAGCAATCAGCCCCAGCATTTT
TRBD1	TRBV27	TRBJ2-7	NA	CASSPTGTGAGEQYF	TGTGCCAGCAGCCCCACCGGGACAGGGGCGGGCGAGCAGTACTTC
TRBD2	TRBV10-3	TRBJ2-1	once	CAISEGGASGRTYNEQFF	TGTGCCATCAGTGAGGGGGGAGCTAGCGGGAGGACCTACAATGAGCAGTTCTTC
TRBD1	TRBV6-5	TRBJ2-2	NA	CASSRQGNTGELFF	TGTGCCAGCAGTAGACAGGGTAACACCGGGGAGCTGTTTTTT
TRBD2	TRBV29-1	TRBJ2-1	NA	CSALSGSDYNEQFF	TGCAGCGCTCTTAGCGGGAGTGACTACAATGAGCAGTTCTTC
TRBD2	TRBV5-4	TRBJ2-5	NA	CASSSRGGGETQYF	TGTGCCAGCAGCTCGCGGGGGGGAGGAGAGACCCAGTACTTC
NA	TRBV28	TRBJ2-5	few	CASSFGETQYF	TGTGCCAGCAGTTTTGGAGAGACCCAGTACTTC
NA	TRBV19	TRBJ2-7	NA	CASSIRDRTCEQYF	TGTGCCAGTTCCATTCGGGACCGGACCTGCGAGCAGTACTTC
NA	TRBV30	TRBJ1-1	NA	CAWSVSVFTVTEAFF	TGTGCCTGGAGTGTATCCGTTTTCACCGTCACTGAAGCTTTCTTT
TRBD1	TRBV7-6	TRBJ2-7	NA	CASSLGSAGGTYEQYF	TGTGCCAGCAGCTTAGGTTCGGCAGGGGGAACCTACGAGCAGTACTTC
NA	TRBV28	TRBJ2-5	NA	CASSQVGQETQYF	TGTGCCAGCAGTCAGGTGGGGCAAGAGACCCAGTACTTC
NA	TRBV19	TRBJ2-7	NA	CASKVGTGDLYEQYF	TGTGCCAGTAAAGTAGGGACTGGGGACCTCTACGAGCAGTACTTC
NA	TRBV6-5	TRBJ2-7	NA	CASSFDMGSYEQYF	TGTGCCAGCAGTTTTGACATGGGCTCCTACGAGCAGTACTTC
NA	TRBV11-2	TRBJ2-7	NA	CASSLVGLGYEQYF	TGTGCCAGCAGCTTAGTTGGATTAGGCTACGAGCAGTACTTC
NA	TRBV9	TRBJ2-7	NA	CASSDPGSGGPYEQYF	TGTGCCAGCAGCGACCCAGGTAGCGGAGGTCCCTACGAGCAGTACTTC
NA	TRBV2	TRBJ2-1	NA	CASIEWGAYNEQFF	TGTGCCAGCATCGAGTGGGGGGCCTACAATGAGCAGTTCTTC
NA	TRBV19	TRBJ1-2	NA	CASSVGQFYTF	TGTGCCAGTAGTGTCGGACAGTTCTACACCTTC
TRBD1	TRBV10-3	TRBJ2-1	NA	CAIRLPTGVPFF	TGTGCCATCAGACTTCCGACAGGGGTTCCGTTCTTC
NA	TRBV19	TRBJ2-7	NA	CASLTGNEQYF	TGTGCCAGTCTCACAGGGAACGAGCAGTACTTC
NA	TRBV11-1	TRBJ2-7	NA	CASSFAVGRTYEQYF	TGTGCCAGCAGCTTCGCGGTGGGGAGAACCTACGAGCAGTACTTC
TRBD2	TRBV5-4	TRBJ2-5	NA	CASSTGGAVETQYF	TGTGCCAGCAGCACCGGGGGGGCCGTTGAGACCCAGTACTTC
NA	TRBV5-4	TRBJ2-2	NA	CASSLVAGTGELFF	TGTGCCAGCAGCTTGGTGGCCGGGACCGGGGAGCTGTTTTTT
NA	TRBV4-3	TRBJ1-4	NA	CASSQEGGAANEKLFF	TGCGCCAGCAGCCAAGAGGGGGGCGCAGCTAATGAAAAACTGTTTTTT
TRBD1	TRBV27	TRBJ2-7	NA	CASSPGQGLTGEQYF	TGTGCCAGCAGTCCGGGACAGGGGTTGACTGGCGAGCAGTACTTC
TRBD1	TRBV19	TRBJ2-7	NA	CASSIGQGAYEQYF	TGTGCCAGTAGTATCGGGCAGGGGGCCTACGAGCAGTACTTC
NA	TRBV29-1	TRBJ2-1	NA	CSVEDGGYNEQFF	TGCAGCGTTGAAGATGGCGGATACAATGAGCAGTTCTTC
TRBD1	TRBV6-4	TRBJ2-1	NA	CASSELGSRDRGYNEQFF	TGTGCCAGCAGTGAGTTGGGGTCCCGGGACAGGGGATACAATGAGCAGTTCTTC
NA	TRBV27	TRBJ2-7	NA	CASSPQGGAYEQYF	TGTGCCAGCAGTCCCCAGGGGGGAGCCTACGAGCAGTACTTC
NA	TRBV7-2	TRBJ1-1	NA	CASSLEGEGRHTEAFF	TGTGCCAGCAGCTTAGAGGGGGAGGGGCGGCACACTGAAGCTTTCTTT
NA	TRBV7-2	TRBJ2-1	NA	CASSLAAGTDMFF	TGTGCCAGCAGCTTAGCGGCCGGGACTGATATGTTCTTC
NA	TRBV27	TRBJ1-5	NA	CASSLQDPSRGPQHF	TGTGCCAGCAGTTTACAGGACCCTTCGCGTGGGCCCCAGCATTTT
NA	TRBV6-5	TRBJ1-2	NA	CASSPPGRAYGYTF	TGTGCCAGCAGTCCACCTGGCAGGGCCTATGGCTACACCTTC
TRBD1	TRBV27	TRBJ2-5	NA	CASSPGQGALGQETQYF	TGTGCCAGCAGTCCCGGACAGGGGGCTTTAGGGCAAGAGACCCAGTACTTC
NA	TRBV6-4	TRBJ2-3	NA	CASSSYPNLSTDTQYF	TGTGCCAGCAGTTCATACCCCAATCTTAGCACAGATACGCAGTATTTT
NA	TRBV29-1	TRBJ2-1	NA	CSVEAPSETGYLFEQFF	TGCAGCGTTGAAGCCCCGTCTGAGACAGGCTACTTGTTTGAGCAGTTCTTC
NA	TRBV9	TRBJ2-2	NA	CASSPVVNTGELFF	TGTGCCAGCAGCCCAGTCGTCAACACCGGGGAGCTGTTTTTT
NA	TRBV5-6	TRBJ2-3	NA	CASSGEGWDTQYF	TGTGCCAGCAGCGGGGAAGGGTGGGATACGCAGTATTTT
TRBD1	TRBV27	TRBJ1-1	NA	CASSPGTGFEAFF	TGTGCCAGCAGTCCCGGGACAGGTTTCGAAGCTTTCTTT
NA	TRBV19	TRBJ2-3	NA	CASSPQEGPRSYTDTQYF	TGTGCCAGTAGTCCCCAGGAGGGTCCACGTTCTTACACAGATACGCAGTATTTT
NA	TRBV19	TRBJ1-1	NA	CASSITNTEAFF	TGTGCCAGTAGTATTACTAACACTGAAGCTTTCTTT
TRBD2	TRBV13	TRBJ2-3	NA	CASSPRPRLAGADTQYF	TGTGCCAGCAGCCCCCGACCCAGACTAGCGGGAGCTGATACGCAGTATTTT
NA	TRBV10-3	TRBJ1-2	NA	CASTGQGTRGDGYTF	TGTGCCAGCACTGGCCAGGGAACGCGAGGCGATGGCTACACCTTC
TRBD1	TRBV30	TRBJ2-7	NA	CAWSETGPGVEQYF	TGTGCCTGGAGTGAGACAGGGCCTGGGGTCGAGCAGTACTTC
TRBD2	TRBV5-4	TRBJ2-7	NA	CASSSGLAGGPIHEQYF	TGTGCCAGCAGCTCGGGACTAGCGGGAGGGCCGATCCACGAGCAGTACTTC
NA	TRBV7-9	TRBJ2-3	NA	CASSLANQDTQYF	TGTGCCAGCAGCTTAGCCAACCAAGATACGCAGTATTTT
NA	TRBV7-2	TRBJ2-2	NA	CASSLNRRDTGELFF	TGTGCCAGCAGCTTGAACAGGCGGGACACCGGGGAGCTGTTTTTT
NA	TRBV4-2	TRBJ2-3	once	CASSHFSRGQENGDTQYF	TGTGCCAGCAGCCACTTTAGTCGGGGGCAAGAAAACGGAGATACGCAGTATTTT
NA	TRBV27	TRBJ2-1	once	CASSPWGPYNEQFF	TGTGCCAGCAGTCCGTGGGGGCCCTACAATGAGCAGTTCTTC
TRBD2	TRBV5-1	TRBJ2-3	NA	CASPPREGMDTQYF	TGCGCCAGCCCCCCCCGGGAGGGTATGGATACGCAGTATTTT
NA	TRBV19	TRBJ2-5	NA	CASSQAGETQYF	TGTGCCAGTAGTCAAGCGGGAGAGACCCAGTACTTC
NA	TRBV18	TRBJ2-4	NA	CASSPTALAKNIQYF	TGTGCCAGCTCACCTACGGCGCTAGCCAAAAACATTCAGTACTTC
NA	TRBV7-2	TRBJ1-5	NA	CASSLAVYSNQPQHF	TGTGCCAGCAGCTTAGCGGTTTATAGCAATCAGCCCCAGCATTTT
TRBD1	TRBV5-1	TRBJ2-7	once	CASSLGQGAWYEQYF	TGCGCCAGCAGCCTGGGACAGGGGGCATGGTACGAGCAGTACTTC
TRBD2	TRBV2	TRBJ2-3	NA	CASSEGGGRGTDTQYF	TGTGCCAGCAGTGAAGGCGGGGGACGAGGCACAGATACGCAGTATTTT
NA	TRBV19	TRBJ1-1	NA	CASSIRAILNTEAFF	TGTGCCAGTAGTATACGAGCAATACTGAACACTGAAGCTTTCTTT
NA	TRBV6-5	TRBJ2-1	NA	CASSQGYNEQFF	TGTGCCAGCAGCCAAGGGTACAATGAGCAGTTCTTC